This entry concerns a single T cell receptor (beta chain). Its antigen is undetermined. Study findings and constraints: Tumor Tregs overlapped most with tumor, then blood, naive CD4+ cells.

The memory fraction was CD4+CD45RO+CD25- cells. The CDR3 length is 16 residues. CDR1 and CDR2 from the germline V gene are DFQATT and SNEGSKA (reference sequence). The V and J ends lost 6 bases and 1 base, in that order; junction bases with no gene match: 7. Semi-nested PCR with Nested Universal Primer A followed constant-region reverse priming of full-length variable regions. MiXCR was run by TCRdb on the 5' RACE reads, yielding one entry per CDR3 protein. The sample has around 57,000 distinct CDR3 sequences; roughly 28% are singletons. This sequence was found in a female donor with breast cancer. The sequencing sample was made of tumor-infiltrating memory CD4+ T cells sorted from the breast tumor. As to subset: memory CD4+ T cells, CD4+CD45RO+CD25-. This chain connects TRBV20-1 to TRBJ2-3; 13 bases agree with TRBD2. DNA for the CDR3: TGCAGTGCCCGGACTAGCGGGAGTGGGGGCACAGATACGCAGTATTTT. Translating gives CSARTSGSGGTDTQYF.